One and the same sample provided the 7 T cell receptor beta chains below, sequenced in a study of cytomegalovirus exposure and HLA in healthy donors. The study ran its PCR with 60 Vbeta and 13 Jbeta primers. Generated by immunoSEQ multiplex PCR, the TCRdb table keeps only in-frame clones and is missing some. The sample contains 120,000 to 150,000 clones, around three quarters of which appear only once. The sample consisted of PBMCs. Receptors were obtained from a woman aged 40-49 years in good health and CMV-seronegative.

This clone occurred a few times. This chain uses TRBV7-9 with TRBJ1-1; 9 bases line up with TRBD1. The CDR3 is 15 residues long. The J segment lost 1 base and the V segment lost 5 bases, leaving 5 bases of the junction unmatched. Germline V gives CDR1 SEHNR, CDR2 FQNEAQ (reference sequence). The CDR3 spells CASSPGTGRNTEAFF. CDR3 sequence (DNA): TGTGCCAGCAGCCCCGGGACAGGGCGGAACACTGAAGCTTTCTTT.

This sequence joins TRBV9 and TRBJ1-3, with TRBD1 matching over 7 bases. CDR3 length: 16 amino acids. V dropped 4 bases and J dropped 0; count of bases not matched to a gene: 7. In germline, CDR1 is SGDLS, CDR2 YYNGEE. The CDR3 DNA sequence: TGTGCCAGCAGCCCTGGACAGGTTAGCTCTGGAAACACCATATATTTT. Translating gives CASSPGQVSSGNTIYF.

This chain links TRBV11-2 with TRBJ1-1, with 8 bases fitting TRBD1. The CDR3 has 15 residues. CDR1 and CDR2 from the germline V gene are SGHAT and FQNNGV. V shed 6 bases and J 10 bases; nucleotides not matched to a gene: 16. The CDR3 sequence is CASRRVTTGAVTAFF. CDR3 sequence (DNA): TGTGCCAGCAGAAGGGTAACGACAGGGGCAGTAACAGCTTTCTTT.

The chain has TRBV15 and TRBJ1-1; 7 bases map to TRBD1. The CDR3 runs to 14 residues. The germline V gene encodes CDR1 LNHNV and CDR2 YYDKDF (reference sequence). V was pared by 3 bases and J by 4 bases, with 5 bases of the junction left unmatched. The CDR3 coding sequence is TGTGCCACCAGCAGCGACAGGGTGGCCACTGAAGCTTTCTTT. Its translation: CATSSDRVATEAFF.

The CDR3 region is CASSERAGGTYEQYF. As DNA, the CDR3 is TGTGCCAGCAGTGAAAGGGCAGGGGGGACCTACGAGCAGTACTTC. J is TRBJ2-7 and V is TRBV6-1, with a weak D call TRBD1 (7 bases). CDR3 length equals 15 residues. Germline V gives CDR1 MNHNS, CDR2 SASEGT. V dropped 2 bases and J dropped 2 bases, with 13 bases sitting between them.

This rearrangement joins TRBV29-1 to TRBJ2-7; D gene unclear. V was cut by 4 bases and J by 0 bases, with 10 bases left in between. Germline-derived CDR1 and CDR2 are SQVTM and ANQGSEA. This CDR3 has 13 residues. CDR3 region: CSVVSSSSYEQYF. In nucleotides, the CDR3 is TGCAGCGTTGTTTCAAGTAGCTCCTACGAGCAGTACTTC.

This rearrangement joins TRBV2 to TRBJ2-1, with D maybe TRBD2 (5 bases). CDR3 length: 15 amino acids. Trimming removed 4 bases from V and 0 bases from J, with 10 bases in between. Germline values: CDR1 SNHLY, CDR2 FYNNEI. The CDR3 coding sequence is TGTGCCAGCAGTGTTTATCTAGCCTCCTACAATGAGCAGTTCTTC. Translated, it gives CASSVYLASYNEQFF.